One and the same sample provided the 23 T cell receptor beta chains below, sequenced in a study of blood T cell repertoires in COVID-19. Clones were sequenced by immunoSEQ multiplex PCR, and TCRdb holds only the in-frame ones, with some missing. The sample has 410,000 or so clones, about 88% seen once. Sequencing was done on a sample of peripheral blood. The receptors were sampled from a woman aged 40 to 55 with COVID-19, enrolled during active disease.

The J gene is TRBJ2-6, the V gene TRBV7-2; D ambiguous. The CDR3 runs 14 residues. Germline V gene data show CDR1 as SGHTA and CDR2 as FQGNSA. V was shortened by 10 bases and J by 4 bases, with 14 bases between the two germline ends. CDR3 DNA sequence: TGTGCCACCACCCGGAGCTCCGGGGCCAACGTCCTGACTTTC. Its protein product is CATTRSSGANVLTF.

Note on this clone: The junction departs from the called germline gene at one end, perhaps through a read error. The chain is built from TRBV30 and TRBJ1-1; perhaps TRBD1 as D (5 bases). The germline V gene has CDR1 GTSNPN and CDR2 SVGIG (reference sequence). The CDR3 spans 12 residues. The CDR3 DNA reads TGTGCCTGGAGTGTAGGGGTGCCGATGCACCGCTTT. Its protein product is CAWSVGVPMHRF.

The table lists this clone with a count of one. The chain recombines TRBV7-9 with TRBJ1-3; the D gene is possibly TRBD1 (5 bases). The CDR3 is 17 residues long. The V and J ends lost 0 bases and 0 bases respectively, with 12 bases between them. Looked up from germline, CDR1 is SEHNR and CDR2 is FQNEAQ (reference sequence). The CDR3 DNA reads as TGTGCCAGCAGCTTAGCGGGCAACAGGCGCTCTGGAAACACCATATATTTT. This codes for CASSLAGNRRSGNTIYF.

The chain joins TRBV5-6 to TRBJ1-1, with D perhaps matching TRBD1 (6 bases). The CDR3 runs to 13 residues. The germline CDR1 and CDR2 sequences are SGHDT and YYEEEE. V was trimmed by 4 bases and J by 11 bases, leaving 18 bases between them. The CDR3 spells CASSEPAGVRAFF. The DNA for the CDR3 is TGTGCCAGCAGCGAACCCGCAGGGGTCCGCGCTTTCTTT.

V usage is TRBV19 and J usage is TRBJ1-2, with D perhaps matching TRBD1 (5 bases). CDR1 LNHDA and CDR2 SQIVND come from the germline V gene (reference sequence). V gave up 4 bases and J gave up 5 bases, with 8 bases separating them. The CDR3 contains 12 residues. The CDR3 DNA sequence: TGTGCCAGTAGTAGGGGCATTTATGGCTACACCTTC. Protein product: CASSRGIYGYTF.

V usage is TRBV6-1 and J usage is TRBJ1-5, with a tentative D call TRBD1 (5 bases). Trimming took 0 bases from V and 5 from J, leaving 8 bases between them. Germline V lookup: CDR1 MNHNS, CDR2 SASEGT. The CDR3 loop spans 14 amino acids. Here the CDR3 reads CASSEAGAHQPQHF. In DNA form, the CDR3 reads TGTGCCAGCAGTGAAGCTGGGGCCCATCAGCCCCAGCATTTT.

In nucleotides, the CDR3 is TGTGCCAGCAGTTTATCAGGGGAGAACGGCTACACCTTC. This encodes CASSLSGENGYTF. The rearrangement joins TRBV12-3 or TRBV12-4 to TRBJ1-2; tentative D call: TRBD1 (6 bases). V dropped 2 bases and J dropped 8 bases, with 12 bases sitting between them. The CDR3 runs to 13 residues.

This clone has a handful of counts. The V call is TRBV6-5, the J call TRBJ1-2; D possibly corresponds to TRBD1 (6 bases). Germline assignment: CDR1 MNHEY and CDR2 SVGAGI. Trimming removed 6 bases at V and 4 bases at J, with 12 bases between. This CDR3 region has 13 residues. In DNA form, the CDR3 reads TGTGCCAGCAGCCCCGGACAGTTCTATGGCTACACCTTC. This gives the protein CASSPGQFYGYTF.

There are a few counts of this clone. The gene calls are TRBV28 and TRBJ1-1; TRBD1 might be the D (6 bases). This CDR3 has 14 amino acids. Trimming left V 2 bases short and J 1 base short, with 8 bases between. Germline-derived CDR1 and CDR2 are MDHEN and SYDVKM. CDR3 bases: TGTGCCAGCAGTTTAGGGACATCGAACACTGAAGCTTTCTTT. Translated: CASSLGTSNTEAFF. Using reference TRBV28 and TRBJ1-1 for the parts outside the CDR3, the full variable domain is DVKVTQSSRYLVKRTGEKVFLECVQDMDHENMFWYRQDPGLGLRLIYFSYDVKMKEKGDIPEGYSVSREKKERFSLILESASTNQTSMYLCASSLGTSNTEAFFGQGTRLTVV.

The CDR3 here is CASRRGTDSNQPQHF. The CDR3 DNA follows: TGTGCCAGCAGGAGGGGGACAGATAGCAATCAGCCCCAGCATTTT. The rearrangement joins TRBV6-5 to TRBJ1-5; the match to TRBD1 covers 7 bases. The CDR3 consists of 15 residues. Trimming took 6 bases from V and 0 from J; bases not matched to a gene: 5. CDR1 and CDR2 (germline): MNHEY, SVGAGI.

About this clone: This CDR3 is also generated by other DNA sequences in the sample. The CDR3 coding sequence is TGTGCCAGCAGCCTGGGACAGGGGGGGGAAAAACTGTTTTTT. This sequence encodes CASSLGQGGEKLFF. This chain uses TRBV7-9 with TRBJ1-4; 11 bases are shared with TRBD1. The CDR3 is 14 amino acids. Germline loops: CDR1 SEHNR, CDR2 FQNEAQ (reference sequence). V dropped 5 bases and J dropped 8; count of bases not matched to a gene: 4.

This clone was observed once. The rearrangement uses TRBV15 and TRBJ2-7; D remains unclear. V gave up 0 bases and J gave up 2 bases, with 8 bases separating them. There are 14 residues in the CDR3. Germline lookup yields CDR1 LNHNV and CDR2 YYDKDF (reference sequence). CDR3 in amino acids: CATSRDEAAYEQYF. The CDR3 nucleotides are TGTGCCACCAGCAGAGATGAGGCCGCCTACGAGCAGTACTTC.

The chain recombines TRBV10-3 with TRBJ2-6; 7 bases map to TRBD2. Germline-derived CDR1 and CDR2 are ENHRY and SYGVKD. Trimming took 5 bases from V and 0 from J; bases not matched to a gene: 7. The CDR3 consists of 17 residues. The chain's CDR3 is CAISSGATNSGANVLTF. The CDR3 nucleotides read TGTGCCATCAGTAGCGGGGCCACCAACTCTGGGGCCAACGTCCTGACTTTC.

V usage is TRBV28 and J usage is TRBJ2-7; D ambiguous. The CDR3 covers 12 residues. Deletions cut 5 bases from V and 2 bases from J, with 7 bases between. Per the germline V gene, CDR1 is MDHEN and CDR2 is SYDVKM. In DNA form, the CDR3 reads TGTGCCAGCAGTCCACCTACCTACGAGCAGTACTTC. It encodes CASSPPTYEQYF.

V gene TRBV6-2 or TRBV6-3 combines with J gene TRBJ2-3; a possible D gene is TRBD2 (5 bases). V was trimmed by 2 bases and J by 2 bases, leaving 11 bases between them. The CDR3 is 15 residues long. Per the germline V gene, CDR1 is MNHEY and CDR2 is SVGEGT. For the CDR3, the DNA is TGTGCCAGCAGTTACGTTAACCGGGACACAGATACGCAGTATTTT. It codes for CASSYVNRDTDTQYF.

The V call is TRBV5-4, the J call TRBJ2-1, with D tentatively TRBD2 (5 bases). The V gene's germline CDR1 is SGHNT and CDR2 YYREEE (reference sequence). V was clipped by 0 bases and J by 0 bases, with 7 bases between them. The CDR3 has 15 residues. The DNA for the CDR3 is TGTGCCAGCAGCTTGGTAGGGAGCTCCTACAATGAGCAGTTCTTC. This gives the protein CASSLVGSSYNEQFF.

A note on this clone: In the same sample, other DNA sequences code for this CDR3. The rearrangement uses TRBV9 and TRBJ1-1; D is unresolved. CDR3 length: 13 amino acids. V gave up 0 bases and J gave up 3 bases, with 6 bases separating them. CDR1 and CDR2 (germline): SGDLS, YYNGEE. Here the CDR3 reads CASSVGGDTEAFF. The CDR3 coding sequence is TGTGCCAGCAGCGTAGGCGGAGACACTGAAGCTTTCTTT.

The V call is TRBV28, the J call TRBJ2-1; maybe TRBD2 (7 bases). V lost 6 bases and J lost 2, with 20 bases in between. The CDR3 is 17 amino acids. Germline V gene lookup returns CDR1 MDHEN and CDR2 SYDVKM. DNA for the CDR3: TGTGCCAGCAGCGAGGGGGGGCGACGGGCGCCCTACAATGAGCAGTTCTTC. Protein product: CASSEGGRRAPYNEQFF.

The sample holds one count of this clone. The chain recombines TRBV28 with TRBJ2-7; tentatively, D is TRBD1 (6 bases). There are 14 residues in the CDR3. Trimming left V 6 bases short and J 1 base short, with 13 bases between. Germline CDR1 and CDR2: MDHEN and SYDVKM. The CDR3 nucleotides read TGTGCCAGCAGGTCTGGACAGCGGTCCTACGAGCAGTACTTC. It specifies CASRSGQRSYEQYF.

The chain couples TRBV18 to TRBJ2-7; D remains unclear. Germline loops: CDR1 KGHSH, CDR2 LQKENI. CDR3 size: 13 residues. Trimming stripped 2 bases from V and 1 base from J, with 6 bases between. DNA for the CDR3: TGTGCCAGCTCACCATTTATTTCCTACGAGCAGTACTTC. Residues: CASSPFISYEQYF.

This clone appeared many times. The chain joins TRBV6-1 to TRBJ2-7; 7 bases match TRBD2. The length of the CDR3 is 15 residues. Germline lookup yields CDR1 MNHNS and CDR2 SASEGT. The J segment lost 6 bases and the V segment lost 3 bases, leaving 11 bases of the junction unmatched. The CDR3 loop reads CASSDRAGDGGEQYF. The CDR3 DNA is TGTGCCAGCAGTGACAGGGCGGGGGATGGGGGCGAGCAGTACTTC.

V and J are TRBV30 and TRBJ1-4; the match to TRBD1 covers 7 bases. Germline CDR1 GTSNPN, CDR2 SVGIG (reference sequence). The CDR3 has 12 residues. The V and J ends lost 5 bases and 5 bases, in that order; junction bases with no gene match: 2. The CDR3 coding sequence is TGTGCCTGGCAACAGGGGAATGAAAAACTGTTTTTT. Translated, it gives CAWQQGNEKLFF. Drawing the rest from reference TRBV30 and TRBJ1-4, the complete variable domain is SQTIHQWPATLVQPVGSPLSLECTVEGTSNPNLYWYRQAAGRGLQLLFYSVGIGQISSEVPQNLSASRPQDRQFILSSKKLLLSDSGFYLCAWQQGNEKLFFGSGTQLSVL.

Written as DNA, the CDR3 is TGTGCCATCAGCGATGACAGGCGGTCGACTGAAGCTTTCTTT. This gives the protein CAISDDRRSTEAFF. The chain employs TRBV10-3 and TRBJ1-1; weak D call: TRBD1 (6 bases). Germline loops: CDR1 ENHRY, CDR2 SYGVKD. Trimming removed 6 bases from V and 5 bases from J, with 16 bases in between. The CDR3 covers 14 residues.